The next 25 T cell receptor beta chains were all read from a single sample in a study of graft-versus-host responses after intestinal transplantation. Which antigens these TCRs recognize remains unknown. Profiled with immunoSEQ multiplex PCR; TCRdb holds only in-frame clones, not every one. The data hold just under 50,000 clones, with around 85% observed a single time. The material was unstimulated CD4+ T cells sorted from spleen or lymph node cells, obtained before transplant. The receptors were sampled from a human donor who was the organ donor for an intestinal transplant.

This chain links TRBV6-5 with TRBJ2-7, with D possibly being TRBD2 (5 bases). Germline V lookup: CDR1 MNHEY, CDR2 SVGAGI. The CDR3 sequence is 12 residues long. The V end was cut by 5 bases, the J end by 3 bases, with 8 bases between. The CDR3 nucleotides are TGTGCCAGCAGTGAAGAGGGCTACGAGCAGTACTTC. This encodes CASSEEGYEQYF.

This rearrangement joins TRBV12-5 to TRBJ2-1; 11 bases map to TRBD2. After removal of 0 bases from V and 4 bases from J, the junction contained 8 bases not matched to a gene. The CDR3 runs 18 residues. CDR1 and CDR2 (germline): LGHNT, FRNRAP. DNA for the CDR3: TGTGCTAGTGGTTTGGTGGTGCCTCTAGCGGGAGGATACAATGAGCAGTTCTTC. Amino acid sequence: CASGLVVPLAGGYNEQFF.

V usage is TRBV4-1 and J usage is TRBJ1-2, with 8 bases fitting TRBD1. Germline CDR1 is MGHRA and CDR2 is YSYEKL. The CDR3 is 16 residues long. V lost 0 bases and J lost 3; bases outside the gene matches: 6. CDR3 sequence: CASSQDQGARDYGYTF. CDR3 sequence (DNA): TGCGCCAGCAGCCAAGATCAGGGGGCGCGGGACTATGGCTACACCTTC.

The chain carries TRBV29-1 and TRBJ1-1; no definite D call. The CDR3 length is 11 residues. V lost 3 bases, J lost 8 bases, and 10 bases lay in between. From germline, CDR1 is SQVTM and CDR2 ANQGSEA. CDR3: CSVDLTGEAFF. In nucleotides, the CDR3 is TGCAGCGTTGATTTAACTGGGGAAGCTTTCTTT.

The chain carries TRBV10-3 and TRBJ2-7; D uncertain. This CDR3 comprises 11 residues. V was trimmed by 7 bases and J by 2 bases, leaving 6 bases between them. CDR1 is ENHRY and CDR2 is SYGVKD in the germline V gene. CDR3 loop: CAITDTYEQYF. CDR3 bases: TGTGCCATCACCGACACCTACGAGCAGTACTTC.

V and J are TRBV30 and TRBJ1-5; D is perhaps TRBD1 (5 bases). The CDR3 covers 13 residues. The germline V and J ends were trimmed by 3 bases and 3 bases, with 9 bases remaining between them. Germline V gene lookup returns CDR1 GTSNPN and CDR2 SVGIG (reference sequence). This chain's CDR3 is CAWRGQANQPQHF. The CDR3 DNA sequence: TGTGCCTGGAGGGGGCAGGCCAATCAGCCCCAGCATTTT.

The rearrangement links TRBV18 to TRBJ2-1; 11 nucleotides match TRBD2. Germline V gene sequence: CDR1 KGHSH, CDR2 LQKENI. The ends lost 6 bases at V and 10 bases at J; junction bases unmatched: 11. CDR3 length: 15 amino acids. This CDR3 reads CASSHGTSGLGEQFF. The CDR3 coding sequence is TGTGCCAGCTCCCACGGGACTAGCGGACTGGGGGAGCAGTTCTTC.

The gene calls are TRBV7-9 and TRBJ2-7; D ambiguous. CDR1 SEHNR and CDR2 FQNEAQ come from the germline V gene (reference sequence). V lost 1 base, J lost 4 bases, and 5 bases lay in between. This CDR3 comprises 12 residues. This chain's CDR3 is CASSLETYEQYF. In nucleotides, the CDR3 is TGTGCCAGCAGCTTAGAAACTTACGAGCAGTACTTC.

The V and J genes are TRBV7-2 and TRBJ2-7, with D perhaps assigned TRBD1 or TRBD2 (5 bases each). The germline V and J ends were trimmed by 1 base and 2 bases, with 9 bases remaining between them. From germline, CDR1 is SGHTA and CDR2 FQGNSA. This CDR3 is 14 amino acids long. The CDR3 loop is CASSLVGTAYEQYF. Written as DNA, the CDR3 is TGTGCCAGCAGCTTAGTAGGGACCGCCTACGAGCAGTACTTC.

The chain has TRBV7-2 and TRBJ2-3; D is undetermined. Germline CDR1 and CDR2: SGHTA and FQGNSA. V gave up 5 bases and J gave up 1 base, with 10 bases separating them. CDR3 size: 14 residues. The CDR3 nucleotides are TGTGCCAGCAGCCCCGGGTTGCGCACAGATACGCAGTATTTT. The encoded protein is CASSPGLRTDTQYF.

The V call is TRBV5-5, the J call TRBJ2-3, with D maybe TRBD2 (5 bases). The ends were cut back, 0 bases at V and 0 bases at J, with 8 bases in the middle. Germline V gene data show CDR1 as SGHKS and CDR2 as YYEKEE (reference sequence). The CDR3 is made up of 15 amino acids. The CDR3 reads CASSLGGHSTDTQYF. The DNA for the CDR3 is TGTGCCAGCAGCTTGGGAGGGCACAGCACAGATACGCAGTATTTT.

This clone was counted once. The rearrangement links TRBV5-5 to TRBJ2-5, with TRBD1 identical over 10 bases. CDR1 SGHKS and CDR2 YYEKEE come from the germline V gene (reference sequence). With 1 base clipped from V and 4 bases from J, the junction kept 7 bases outside the gene matches. This CDR3 has 16 residues. The CDR3 reads CASSLPGTGVRETQYF. CDR3 DNA: TGTGCCAGCAGCTTGCCCGGGACAGGGGTACGAGAGACCCAGTACTTC.

V and J are TRBV6-5 and TRBJ2-7, with 8 bases matching TRBD2. The CDR3 has 15 amino acids. Trimming removed 7 bases from V and 3 bases from J; junction bases left unmatched: 11. Germline CDR1 and CDR2: MNHEY and SVGAGI. In DNA, the CDR3 is TGTGCCAGCACCCTAGGACTAGCCCGGATCTACGAGCAGTACTTC. Amino acids: CASTLGLARIYEQYF.

The chain employs TRBV2 and TRBJ1-4; 7 positions match TRBD1. The junction had 9 bases not matched to a gene; V was cut back by 5 bases and J by 0 bases. The CDR3 runs to 17 residues. CDR1 SNHLY and CDR2 FYNNEI come from the germline V gene. CDR3 loop: CASSWGQRLATNEKLFF. Written as DNA, the CDR3 is TGTGCCAGCAGTTGGGGACAGCGCCTCGCAACTAATGAAAAACTGTTTTTT.

The V gene is TRBV25-1, the J gene TRBJ2-2; TRBD1 agrees at 9 bases. CDR1 and CDR2 (germline): MGHDK, SYGVNS. Trimming took 4 bases from V and 5 from J; bases not matched to a gene: 11. The CDR3 runs 17 residues. The CDR3: CASSASYRGLWTGELFF. DNA of the CDR3: TGTGCCAGCAGTGCTTCCTACAGGGGGCTCTGGACCGGGGAGCTGTTTTTT.

V and J are TRBV5-4 and TRBJ2-3; possibly TRBD1 for D (7 bases). The CDR3 loop spans 16 amino acids. Trimming pared 4 bases from V and 0 bases from J, leaving 15 bases between. Germline CDR1 is SGHNT and CDR2 is YYREEE (reference sequence). The CDR3 sequence: CASSLRETGSTDTQYF. The CDR3 region has the DNA TGTGCCAGCAGCCTCCGGGAGACAGGGAGCACAGATACGCAGTATTTT.

Remarks on this clone: This same CDR3 is encoded by further DNA sequences in the sample. This chain joins TRBV7-2 and TRBJ2-7; D not certain. CDR3 length equals 13 residues. The V gene lost 1 base and the J gene lost 2 bases, with 6 bases spanning the gap. Germline CDR1 is SGHTA and CDR2 is FQGNSA. CDR3 nucleotides: TGTGCCAGCAGCTTAGTAGGCCCCTACGAGCAGTACTTC. It specifies CASSLVGPYEQYF.

The rearrangement joins TRBV4-3 to TRBJ1-1; possible D gene TRBD1, 6 bases. The CDR3 runs 15 residues. CDR1 and CDR2 (germline): LGHNA, YSLEER. V lost 0 bases, J lost 4 bases, and 12 bases lay in between. CDR3 DNA sequence: TGCGCCAGCAGCCAAGATCATGGGGGCGGCACTGAAGCTTTCTTT. This translates into CASSQDHGGGTEAFF.

The chain joins TRBV6-5 to TRBJ1-1; the match to TRBD1 covers 7 bases. This CDR3 region has 12 residues. Germline V gene sequence: CDR1 MNHEY, CDR2 SVGAGI. V lost 6 bases and J lost 6; bases outside the gene matches: 4. For the CDR3, the DNA is TGTGCCAGCAGGTTACAGGGGCCTGAAGCTTTCTTT. It codes for CASRLQGPEAFF.

The V call is TRBV7-2, the J call TRBJ1-4; 9 positions agree with TRBD1. Germline lookup yields CDR1 SGHTA and CDR2 FQGNSA. The CDR3 is 13 amino acids. Trimming cost V 3 bases and J 8 bases; bases outside gene matches: 1. As DNA, the CDR3 is TGTGCCAGCAGCTTCGGGACAGGGGAAAAACTGTTTTTT. Amino acids: CASSFGTGEKLFF.

The V call is TRBV11-2, the J call TRBJ2-3, with a tentative D call TRBD1 (6 bases). Looked up from germline, CDR1 is SGHAT and CDR2 is FQNNGV. The CDR3 has 16 residues. V lost 3 bases to trimming and J lost 7 bases, with 20 bases between them. The CDR3 here is CASSFPSTGLKNTQYF. The CDR3 nucleotides read TGTGCCAGCAGCTTCCCATCGACAGGATTGAAAAATACGCAGTATTTT. Using reference TRBV11-2 and TRBJ2-3 for the parts outside the CDR3, the full variable domain is EAGVAQSPRYKIIEKRQSVAFWCNPISGHATLYWYQQILGQGPKLLIQFQNNGVVDDSQLPKDRFSAERLKGVDSTLKIQPAKLEDSAVYLCASSFPSTGLKNTQYFGPGTRLTVL.

The chain is built from TRBV18 and TRBJ1-2; TRBD1 is a possible D gene (6 bases). The V end was cut by 3 bases, the J end by 8 bases, with 16 bases between. The V gene's germline CDR1 is KGHSH and CDR2 LQKENI. The CDR3 is 14 amino acids. The CDR3 nucleotides read TGTGCCAGCTCACCGGATCCGGGGGCGATCGGCTACACCTTC. This sequence encodes CASSPDPGAIGYTF.

In its sample, this clone was seen a few times. The V gene is TRBV9, the J gene TRBJ2-5; 9 nucleotides agree with TRBD2. The CDR3 runs to 15 residues. The V and J ends lost 0 bases and 4 bases, in that order; junction bases with no gene match: 4. The germline CDR1 and CDR2 sequences are SGDLS and YYNGEE. The CDR3 loop reads CASSVGISGGETQYF. The DNA of the CDR3 is TGTGCCAGCAGCGTAGGGATTAGCGGGGGAGAGACCCAGTACTTC.

The chain carries TRBV30 and TRBJ2-3, with unresolved D. CDR1 is GTSNPN and CDR2 is SVGIG in the germline V gene (reference sequence). V was cut by 5 bases and J by 0 bases, with 6 bases left in between. The CDR3 totals 12 residues. The chain's CDR3 is CAWVPSTDTQYF. The DNA of the CDR3 is TGTGCCTGGGTACCTAGCACAGATACGCAGTATTTT.

This chain connects TRBV30 to TRBJ1-3; 11 bases line up with TRBD1. This CDR3 comprises 13 residues. The junction had 2 bases not matched to a gene; V was cut back by 5 bases and J by 5 bases. The germline V gene has CDR1 GTSNPN and CDR2 SVGIG (reference sequence). The CDR3 region is CAWGTGGRNTIYF. The CDR3 region has the DNA TGTGCCTGGGGGACAGGGGGTAGAAACACCATATATTTT.